This entry lists 22 T cell receptor beta chains sequenced from one sample in a study of T cell responses to AZD1222 COVID-19 vaccine. Produced via immunoSEQ multiplex PCR; TCRdb's table is partial and in-frame only. Of roughly 70,000 clones in the sample, 79% are singletons; the top ten hold roughly 25%. This specimen was peripheral blood, taken on day 0 of MenACWY control vaccination. Every receptor here comes from an adult in good health.

V and J are TRBV12-3 or TRBV12-4 and TRBJ1-3; no reliable D call. The CDR3 runs 13 residues. The V and J ends lost 6 bases and 15 bases respectively, with 21 bases between them. This chain's CDR3 is CASSSGSTAPKYF. CDR3 nucleotide sequence: TGTGCCAGCAGCTCCGGGTCGACTGCCCCTAAATATTTT.

V usage is TRBV7-3 and J usage is TRBJ2-1, with 11 bases fitting TRBD2. The CDR3 is made up of 15 amino acids. V shed 3 bases and J 4 bases; nucleotides not matched to a gene: 2. Germline lookup yields CDR1 SGHTA and CDR2 FQGTGA. CDR3 in DNA: TGTGCCAGCAGCTTGACTAGCGGGGCATACAATGAGCAGTTCTTC. This encodes CASSLTSGAYNEQFF.

V gene TRBV6-5 combines with J gene TRBJ1-2, with 10 nucleotides matching TRBD1. Germline trimming cut 3 bases from V and 1 base from J; bases unmatched to any gene: 5. The CDR3 extends over 16 amino acids. Per the germline V gene, CDR1 is MNHEY and CDR2 is SVGAGI. The CDR3 region is CASSYRTGGSNYGYTF. CDR3 sequence (DNA): TGTGCCAGCAGTTATAGGACAGGGGGGAGTAACTATGGCTACACCTTC.

In DNA form, the CDR3 reads TGTGCCAGCAGCCGCGAAGGGGGTGAAAAACTGTTTTTT. It is translated as CASSREGGEKLFF. The chain recombines TRBV3-1 (or the pseudogene TRBV3-2) with TRBJ1-4; weak D call: TRBD1 (6 bases). Germline-derived CDR1 and CDR2 are LGHDT and YNNKEL (reference sequence). The CDR3 length is 13 residues. The ends were cut back, 4 bases at V and 7 bases at J, with 10 bases in the middle.

This chain connects TRBV6-5 to TRBJ2-1; D is tentatively TRBD1 or TRBD2 (5 bases each). V was clipped by 8 bases and J by 7 bases, with 21 bases between them. The CDR3 runs to 15 residues. Germline V gene data show CDR1 as MNHEY and CDR2 as SVGAGI. The CDR3 DNA sequence: TGTGCCAGCGGGGCGATGAGGGGTGCGTGGAATGAGCAGTTCTTC. This translates into CASGAMRGAWNEQFF.

The chain couples TRBV5-5 to TRBJ2-5; 7 bases match TRBD2. The V gene's germline CDR1 is SGHKS and CDR2 YYEKEE (reference sequence). The V gene end was trimmed by 4 bases and the J gene end by 2 bases; junction bases not matched to a gene: 11. CDR3 length: 16 residues. The chain's CDR3 is CASSQSIGGGQETQYF. CDR3 DNA sequence: TGTGCCAGCAGCCAATCAATTGGGGGGGGGCAAGAGACCCAGTACTTC.

V is TRBV2 and J is TRBJ2-7; 12 bases align to TRBD1. Germline assignment: CDR1 SNHLY and CDR2 FYNNEI. Trimming took 6 bases from V and 4 from J; bases not matched to a gene: 10. This CDR3 is 16 amino acids long. The CDR3 sequence is CASSVGPGQGAYEQYF. In DNA form, the CDR3 reads TGTGCCAGCAGCGTAGGTCCGGGACAGGGGGCGTACGAGCAGTACTTC.

This chain joins TRBV5-4 and TRBJ1-1; D is perhaps TRBD1 (6 bases). The CDR3 is 13 amino acids. V was trimmed by 2 bases and J by 4 bases, leaving 9 bases between them. Germline CDR1 and CDR2: SGHNT and YYREEE (reference sequence). CDR3 residues: CASSFRGATEAFF. The CDR3 nucleotides are TGTGCCAGCAGCTTTCGGGGGGCCACTGAAGCTTTCTTT.

The chain is built from TRBV19 and TRBJ2-2, with 9 bases aligning to TRBD2. This CDR3 comprises 16 residues. V dropped 6 bases and J dropped 2; count of bases not matched to a gene: 7. The germline gives CDR1 LNHDA, CDR2 SQIVND (reference sequence). CDR3 DNA sequence: TGTGCCAGTAGGCTTAGCGGGAGAGCTAACACCGGGGAGCTGTTTTTT. Its protein is CASRLSGRANTGELFF.

This chain links TRBV14 with TRBJ2-3; 8 nucleotides align to TRBD1. The CDR3 extends over 17 amino acids. In germline, CDR1 is SGHDN, CDR2 FVKESK. V shed 1 base and J 3 bases; nucleotides not matched to a gene: 9. The CDR3: CASSQGDRRIQTDTQYF. The CDR3 region has the DNA TGTGCCAGCAGCCAAGGGGACAGGAGAATACAGACAGATACGCAGTATTTT.

The rearrangement links TRBV5-4 to TRBJ1-6; no firm D call. The CDR3 length is 14 residues. The germline CDR1 and CDR2 sequences are SGHNT and YYREEE (reference sequence). V lost 6 bases to trimming and J lost 7 bases, with 14 bases between them. In nucleotides, the CDR3 is TGTGCCAGCAACCGAGAGGGCCGGAATTCACCCCTCCACTTT. Translating gives CASNREGRNSPLHF.

The chain combines TRBV6-1 with TRBJ1-1, with a weak D call TRBD1 (6 bases). This CDR3 has 18 amino acids. The germline V gene encodes CDR1 MNHNS and CDR2 SASEGT. The ends were cut back, 0 bases at V and 1 base at J, with 18 bases in the middle. In nucleotides, the CDR3 is TGTGCCAGCAGTGAAGCCCTTTTTAGGGGGGGTTGGAACACTGAAGCTTTCTTT. Translating gives CASSEALFRGGWNTEAFF.

The J gene is TRBJ1-2, the V gene TRBV28; 8 bases line up with TRBD1. This CDR3 comprises 15 residues. Germline CDR1 MDHEN, CDR2 SYDVKM. With 4 bases clipped from V and 7 bases from J, the junction kept 11 bases outside the gene matches. CDR3 in amino acids: CASSSLGGQGRGYTF. The CDR3 DNA reads TGTGCCAGCAGTTCCCTAGGAGGACAGGGTCGTGGCTACACCTTC.

This chain connects TRBV6-6 to TRBJ1-1; D is undetermined. Germline V lookup: CDR1 MNHNY, CDR2 SVGAGI (reference sequence). CDR3 length: 13 residues. Trimming cost V 5 bases and J 5 bases, with 12 bases left between them. CDR3: CASSRVAGTEAFF. The CDR3 coding sequence is TGTGCCAGCAGTCGGGTTGCGGGTACTGAAGCTTTCTTT.

The chain joins TRBV18 to TRBJ1-1; D is uncertain. The V gene lost 5 bases and the J gene lost 0 bases, with 7 bases spanning the gap. The CDR3 has 13 amino acids. CDR1 KGHSH and CDR2 LQKENI come from the germline V gene. CDR3 nucleotide sequence: TGTGCCAGCTCAGGGGAGATGAACACTGAAGCTTTCTTT. Protein: CASSGEMNTEAFF.

The chain has TRBV11-2 and TRBJ2-7; D is unclear. V was trimmed by 2 bases and J by 0 bases, leaving 8 bases between them. The CDR3 is made up of 14 amino acids. Germline V gene lookup returns CDR1 SGHAT and CDR2 FQNNGV. The CDR3 DNA sequence: TGTGCCAGCAGCTTACCCATGAGCTCCTACGAGCAGTACTTC. This codes for CASSLPMSSYEQYF.

The DNA for the CDR3 is TGTGCCAGCAGCTTAGCTGGCAGGAGCACTGAAGCTTTCTTT. Translation gives CASSLAGRSTEAFF. The chain has TRBV7-8 and TRBJ1-1; D gene ambiguous. The germline V gene has CDR1 SGHVS and CDR2 FQNEAQ. The CDR3 covers 14 residues. V was trimmed by 0 bases and J by 4 bases, leaving 9 bases between them. The whole variable domain, filled in from reference TRBV7-8 and TRBJ1-1, reads GAGVSQSPRYKVAKRGQDVALRCDPISGHVSLFWYQQALGQGPEFLTYFQNEAQLDKSGLPSDRFFAERPEGSVSTLKIQRTQQEDSAVYLCASSLAGRSTEAFFGQGTRLTVV.

This CDR3 is CASSLVARGTTGELFF. The CDR3, as DNA: TGTGCCAGCAGCTTAGTCGCGCGGGGGACCACCGGGGAGCTGTTTTTT. The rearrangement joins TRBV7-2 to TRBJ2-2; 7 positions match TRBD2. CDR3 length equals 16 residues. The V and J ends lost 1 base and 4 bases, in that order; junction bases with no gene match: 6. Germline V gene sequence: CDR1 SGHTA, CDR2 FQGNSA.

V is TRBV19 and J is TRBJ2-7, with a tentative D call TRBD1 (6 bases). The V gene lost 3 bases and the J gene lost 5 bases, with 14 bases spanning the gap. The CDR3 is made up of 14 amino acids. Germline loops: CDR1 LNHDA, CDR2 SQIVND (reference sequence). The DNA for the CDR3 is TGTGCCAGTAGTATGACAGGTCTAAGCAACGAGCAGTACTTC. Its translation: CASSMTGLSNEQYF. Filled out from reference TRBV19 and TRBJ2-7, the complete variable domain reads DGGITQSPKYLFRKEGQNVTLSCEQNLNHDAMYWYRQDPGQGLRLIYYSQIVNDFQKGDIAEGYSVSREKKESFPLTVTSAQKNPTAFYLCASSMTGLSNEQYFGPGTRLTVT.

The chain joins TRBV7-2 to TRBJ2-7; D remains unclear. The ends were cut back, 3 bases at V and 0 bases at J, with 18 bases in the middle. Germline loops: CDR1 SGHTA, CDR2 FQGNSA. The CDR3 consists of 17 residues. CDR3: CASSFLPPGRSSYEQYF. CDR3 DNA: TGTGCCAGCAGCTTCCTCCCCCCAGGCCGAAGCTCCTACGAGCAGTACTTC.

The chain employs TRBV2 and TRBJ2-2; D is undetermined. The CDR3 has 13 amino acids. Germline-derived CDR1 and CDR2 are SNHLY and FYNNEI. V was pared by 7 bases and J by 1 base, with 7 bases between. The DNA of the CDR3 is TGTGCCAGCACCTTAAGGAACACCGGGGAGCTGTTTTTT. Residues: CASTLRNTGELFF.

This chain connects TRBV6-5 to TRBJ1-5, with D uncertain. V lost 3 bases and J lost 7, with 10 bases in between. Per germline, CDR1 MNHEY and CDR2 SVGAGI. The CDR3 extends over 13 amino acids. CDR3 DNA sequence: TGTGCCAGCAGTTATGGTCAGCGGCAGCCCCAGCATTTT. This encodes CASSYGQRQPQHF.